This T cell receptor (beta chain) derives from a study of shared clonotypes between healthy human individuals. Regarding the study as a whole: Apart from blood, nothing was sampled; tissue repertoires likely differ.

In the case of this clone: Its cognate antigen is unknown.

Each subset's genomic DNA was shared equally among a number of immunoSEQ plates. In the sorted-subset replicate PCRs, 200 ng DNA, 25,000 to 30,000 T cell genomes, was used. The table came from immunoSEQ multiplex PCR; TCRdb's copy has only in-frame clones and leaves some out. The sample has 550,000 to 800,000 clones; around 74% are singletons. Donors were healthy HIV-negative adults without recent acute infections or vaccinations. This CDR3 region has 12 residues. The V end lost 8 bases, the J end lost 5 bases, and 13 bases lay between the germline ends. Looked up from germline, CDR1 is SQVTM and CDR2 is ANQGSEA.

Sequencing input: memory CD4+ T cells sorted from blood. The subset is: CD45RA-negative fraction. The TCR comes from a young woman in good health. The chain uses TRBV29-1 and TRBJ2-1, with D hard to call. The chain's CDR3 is CSKPLRNNEQFF. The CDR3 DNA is TGCAGCAAACCACTCCGAAACAATGAGCAGTTCTTC.